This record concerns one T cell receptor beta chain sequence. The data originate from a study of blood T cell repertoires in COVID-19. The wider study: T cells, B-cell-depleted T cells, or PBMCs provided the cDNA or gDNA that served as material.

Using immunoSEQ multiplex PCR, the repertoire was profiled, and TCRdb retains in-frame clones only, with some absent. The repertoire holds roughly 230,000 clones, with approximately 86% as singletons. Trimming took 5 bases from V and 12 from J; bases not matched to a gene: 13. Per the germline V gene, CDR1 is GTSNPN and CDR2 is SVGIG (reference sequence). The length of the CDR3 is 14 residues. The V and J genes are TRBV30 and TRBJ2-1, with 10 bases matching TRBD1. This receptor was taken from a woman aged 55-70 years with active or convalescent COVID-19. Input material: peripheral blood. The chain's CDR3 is CAWDRQGAGPGQFF. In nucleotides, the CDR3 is TGTGCCTGGGACCGACAGGGGGCCGGGCCAGGGCAGTTCTTC.